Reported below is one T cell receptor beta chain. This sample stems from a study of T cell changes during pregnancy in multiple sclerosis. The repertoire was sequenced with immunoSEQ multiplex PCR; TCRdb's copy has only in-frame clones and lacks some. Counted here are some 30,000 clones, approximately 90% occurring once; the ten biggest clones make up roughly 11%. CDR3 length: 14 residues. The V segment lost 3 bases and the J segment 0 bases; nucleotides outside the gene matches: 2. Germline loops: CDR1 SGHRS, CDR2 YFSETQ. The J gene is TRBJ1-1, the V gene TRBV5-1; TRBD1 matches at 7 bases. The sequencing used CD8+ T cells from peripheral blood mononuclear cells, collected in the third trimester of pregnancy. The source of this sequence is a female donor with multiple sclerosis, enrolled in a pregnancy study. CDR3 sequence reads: CASSSTGLNTEAFF. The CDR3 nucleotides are TGCGCCAGCAGCTCGACAGGGTTGAACACTGAAGCTTTCTTT. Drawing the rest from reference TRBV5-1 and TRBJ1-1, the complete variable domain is KAGVTQTPRYLIKTRGQQVTLSCSPISGHRSVSWYQQTPGQGLQFLFEYFSETQRNKGNFPGRFSGRQFSNSRSEMNVSTLELGDSALYLCASSSTGLNTEAFFGQGTRLTVV.